What follows are 2 T cell receptor beta chains derived from one specimen sequenced in a study of T cell responses to AZD1222 COVID-19 vaccine. Clones were read by immunoSEQ multiplex PCR, and TCRdb kept only the in-frame ones, dropping some. The table has about 170,000 clones, less than 95% seen once. The sequencing used peripheral blood, collected on day 0 of AZD1222 vaccination. The receptor set was obtained from an adult in good health.

V is TRBV12-5 and J is TRBJ2-1, with 12 bases fitting TRBD2. V trimming: 6 bases; J trimming: 7 bases; junction bases outside the gene matches: 10. Germline CDR1 is LGHNT and CDR2 is FRNRAP. This CDR3 spans 16 amino acids. CDR3: CASGSGLAGGRNEQFF. The DNA for the CDR3 is TGTGCTAGTGGCTCCGGGCTAGCGGGGGGGCGTAATGAGCAGTTCTTC.

The V call is TRBV6-2 or TRBV6-3, the J call TRBJ2-1; 9 positions match TRBD2. CDR1 and CDR2 (germline): MNHEY, SVGEGT. CDR3 size: 17 residues. After removal of 0 bases from V and 4 bases from J, the junction contained 7 bases not matched to a gene. The CDR3, as DNA: TGTGCCAGCAGTTACTCGAGGCGGGGGGGACTATACAATGAGCAGTTCTTC. Residues: CASSYSRRGGLYNEQFF.